This TCR beta chain originates from a study of cytotoxic CD8 clonotypes in ibrutinib-treated CLL (dated by TCRdb to the early 2020s). Study-level background: The cohort included about 15 treatment-naive and 11 relapsed/refractory patients; about 18 were IGHV unmutated. Responses were partial in some 24 patients and complete in 2; after median around 68 months follow-up, some 15 stayed in remission and 12 progressed. Response samples were taken after a median of around 13 months on treatment, ranging from about 6 to 40 months. On average, each sample had about 260,000 productive templates and tens of thousands of productive rearrangements. Of the roughly 86 people in the trial, approximately 26 had longitudinal samples available. Cryopreserved peripheral blood mononuclear cells were collected before treatment, at response, and at either disease progression or sustained remission. Patients were still on ibrutinib when every remission and progressive disease sample was collected.

What the work shows at the level of the full study, not this receptor alone: Sustained-remission and progressing patients did not have matched sampling times, and lymph node repertoires were not examined. Baseline clonality was found to be higher than that of age-matched healthy donors and was strongly correlated with circulating CD8+ T-cell counts. Public clonotypes were rare and either shrank or stayed stable during treatment, and the rise in clonality at ibrutinib response reflected expansion of private clonotypes. Clonality rose at ibrutinib response, remained stable during sustained remission, and dropped back toward baseline at progression.

For this clone: What this receptor recognizes is not known. Germline is not matched at one junction end, which may reflect a read error.

From a lookup of the germline V gene, CDR1 and CDR2 are SGHVS and FQNEAQ. The CDR3 measures 12 amino acids from cysteine to phenylalanine. The only DNA kept is the CDR3, 36 bases in frame from the first base. For TCR beta library preparation, about 2 micrograms of genomic DNA were isolated from cryopreserved PBMCs. Longitudinal blood samples from CLL patients receiving ibrutinib monotherapy were subjected to high-throughput TCR beta sequencing. The patients took part in an open-label, single-center phase 2 trial of ibrutinib monotherapy. Each clonotype received, on average, approximately 9.9x coverage in deep resolution sequencing performed on a MiSeq, where the target depth lay between 1 in 1 million and 1 in 200,000 T cells. The immunoSEQ hsTCRB Kit was used to generate TCR beta libraries. On the study's bioinformatics: ImmunoSEQ Data Assistant and ImmunoSEQ Analyzer were used for data analysis, and V, D and J genes were assigned according to IMGT definitions. Clonality was computed as one minus normalized Shannon entropy of productive rearrangement frequencies, ranging from 0 to 1. Only overrepresented clonotypes making up at least 0.05% of the repertoire of each patient were included in the public clonotype analysis. Around 12 age-matched healthy donor repertoires from immuneACCESS were used as controls for clonality. Imported from immuneACCESS, the table was reduced by TCRdb to in-frame sequences with V and J called. These copies leave out some clones; in studies compared against another copy, an unresolved V gene accounts for under half, and the cause of the remainder is not known. Clonal size and the V and J genes are those of that table, whereas D and trimming came from the DNA. The sample table contains 300,000 or so clones; only one count was recorded for 67% of them. About 5.9% of the sample comes from the top ten.

The material sequenced was PBMCs, taken after 36 months of ibrutinib treatment. This receptor chain uses TRBV7-8 and TRBJ2-7, with a weak D call of TRBD2 (6 bases match). The TCR originated in a human donor with chronic lymphocytic leukemia. Here the CDR3 is given as CASSLPRDVQIF. The DNA sequence is TGTGCCAGCAGCTTACCGCGGGACGTACAAATCTTC.